This entry lists 31 T cell receptor beta chains sequenced from one sample in a study of shared T cell receptors in the human thymus. Sequencing used immunoSEQ multiplex PCR; TCRdb keeps in-frame clones, though not all of them. The repertoire includes some 700,000 clones, 80% to 90% of them detected once, and roughly 0.01% sits in the top ten. This sample also appeared in a second study, on human thymus T cells.

Sequences were obtained from thymocytes. Source of these receptors: a girl under three years old with a congenital heart defect.

The V call is TRBV5-8, the J call TRBJ1-4; weak D call: TRBD1 (5 bases). The CDR3 runs 16 residues. The germline V and J ends were trimmed by 3 bases and 6 bases, with 18 bases remaining between them. The germline CDR1 and CDR2 sequences are SGHTS and YDEGEE. CDR3 nucleotide sequence: TGTGCCAGCAGCTGGAGGGCCTCTTGGGGGGATGAAAAACTGTTTTTT. Its protein is CASSWRASWGDEKLFF.

Only one count was recorded for this clone. This chain's CDR3 is CASSFSSVSLIYGYTF. In DNA form, the CDR3 reads TGTGCCAGCAGCTTTTCCAGCGTTTCCCTAATCTATGGCTACACCTTC. This chain joins TRBV7-9 and TRBJ1-2; no reliable D call. Germline-derived CDR1 and CDR2 are SEHNR and FQNEAQ (reference sequence). CDR3 length equals 16 residues. Deletions cut 3 bases from V and 4 bases from J, with 18 bases between.

V usage is TRBV5-6 and J usage is TRBJ2-3; no clear D. Germline-derived CDR1 and CDR2 are SGHDT and YYEEEE. Trimming took off 0 bases at V and 0 bases at J, with 11 bases between the two ends. This CDR3 contains 16 residues. CDR3 bases: TGTGCCAGCAGCTTGGGATTGCGAGGAAGCACAGATACGCAGTATTTT. Translating it yields CASSLGLRGSTDTQYF.

The chain couples TRBV7-2 to TRBJ1-3, with a weak D call TRBD1 (5 bases). The CDR3 is 17 amino acids. Per the germline V gene, CDR1 is SGHTA and CDR2 is FQGNSA. The V and J ends lost 4 bases and 4 bases respectively, with 20 bases between them. The CDR3: CASSSKGSRAGGNTIYF. The CDR3, as DNA: TGTGCCAGCAGCTCCAAAGGTTCCAGAGCAGGGGGAAACACCATATATTTT.

A remark on this clone: This CDR3 is also generated by other DNA sequences in the sample. This chain uses TRBV6-5 with TRBJ2-1; tentative D call: TRBD1 (6 bases). This CDR3 has 12 residues. CDR1 and CDR2 (germline): MNHEY, SVGAGI. V was pared by 6 bases and J by 7 bases, with 10 bases between. CDR3 DNA: TGTGCCAGCAGCCTACAGGGAAATGAGCAGTTCTTC. This codes for CASSLQGNEQFF.

The J gene is TRBJ2-2, the V gene TRBV19; D call uncertain. Trimming removed 5 bases from V and 8 bases from J, with 6 bases in between. This CDR3 has 11 amino acids. Per the germline V gene, CDR1 is LNHDA and CDR2 is SQIVND (reference sequence). CDR3 coding DNA: TGTGCCAGTAGTCGACATGGGGAGCTGTTTTTT. Encoded protein: CASSRHGELFF. The full variable domain, with the rest looked up from reference TRBV19 and TRBJ2-2, is DGGITQSPKYLFRKEGQNVTLSCEQNLNHDAMYWYRQDPGQGLRLIYYSQIVNDFQKGDIAEGYSVSREKKESFPLTVTSAQKNPTAFYLCASSRHGELFFGEGSRLTVL.

This chain joins TRBV20-1 and TRBJ2-7; D not certain. There are 11 residues in the CDR3. Trimming removed 3 bases at V and 3 bases at J, with 6 bases between. CDR1 and CDR2 from the germline V gene are DFQATT and SNEGSKA (reference sequence). CDR3 residues: CSASLIYEQYF. The CDR3, as DNA: TGCAGTGCTAGCCTTATCTACGAGCAGTACTTC.

This clone occurred a few times. The chain employs TRBV5-5 and TRBJ1-2, with 7 bases that match TRBD1. Germline V gene sequence: CDR1 SGHKS, CDR2 YYEKEE (reference sequence). The CDR3 extends over 12 amino acids. V lost 2 bases and J lost 6; bases outside the gene matches: 1. CDR3 sequence reads: CASSLGTDGYTF. The CDR3 nucleotides read TGTGCCAGCAGCTTAGGGACAGATGGCTACACCTTC.

V usage is TRBV7-6 and J usage is TRBJ2-7; 7 bases are a match to TRBD2. The germline V gene has CDR1 SGHVS and CDR2 FNYEAQ. CDR3 size: 16 residues. After removal of 3 bases from V and 0 bases from J, the junction contained 8 bases not matched to a gene. For the CDR3, the DNA is TGTGCCAGCAGCTTGGGCAAGGGAGGGAGCTCCTACGAGCAGTACTTC. Translation gives CASSLGKGGSSYEQYF.

The V gene is TRBV14, the J gene TRBJ2-7, with TRBD1 matching over 9 bases. Per germline, CDR1 SGHDN and CDR2 FVKESK. V dropped 6 bases and J dropped 2; count of bases not matched to a gene: 8. The CDR3 consists of 15 residues. CDR3 coding DNA: TGTGCCAGCAGACCCCCGGGACAGGGACCCTACGAGCAGTACTTC. Translating gives CASRPPGQGPYEQYF.

In this sample, this clone turned up once. The chain uses TRBV13 and TRBJ2-7; 8 bases agree with TRBD1. V was clipped by 0 bases and J by 7 bases; unmatched bases: 5. The V gene's germline CDR1 is PRHDT and CDR2 FYEKMQ (reference sequence). CDR3 size: 14 residues. The CDR3 coding sequence is TGTGCCAGCAGCTTAGGGGTCAGGGGGCGAGAGCAGTACTTC. Its protein is CASSLGVRGREQYF. Using reference TRBV13 and TRBJ2-7 for the parts outside the CDR3, the full variable domain is AAGVIQSPRHLIKEKRETATLKCYPIPRHDTVYWYQQGPGQDPQFLISFYEKMQSDKGSIPDRFSAQQFSDYHSELNMSSLELGDSALYFCASSLGVRGREQYFGPGTRLTVT.

This clone has a single count. The chain couples TRBV12-5 to TRBJ2-2; 11 nucleotides line up with TRBD2. V lost 5 bases and J lost 7; bases outside the gene matches: 9. In germline, CDR1 is LGHNT, CDR2 FRNRAP. The CDR3 loop spans 16 amino acids. The CDR3 coding sequence is TGTGCTAGTGGTCATAGCGGGGGGGTAAACCGCGGGGAGCTGTTTTTT. Translation gives CASGHSGGVNRGELFF. The whole variable domain, remainder taken from reference TRBV12-5 and TRBJ2-2, is DARVTQTPRHKVTEMGQEVTMRCQPILGHNTVFWYRQTMMQGLELLAYFRNRAPLDDSGMPKDRFSAEMPDATLATLKIQPSEPRDSAVYFCASGHSGGVNRGELFFGEGSRLTVL.

This clone was observed a few times. This rearrangement joins TRBV7-9 to TRBJ2-7; D possibly corresponds to TRBD1 (6 bases). The V and J ends lost 1 base and 5 bases respectively, with 15 bases between them. Germline assignment: CDR1 SEHNR and CDR2 FQNEAQ (reference sequence). This CDR3 spans 15 amino acids. The CDR3 loop is CASSLVGPGQNEQYF. CDR3 in DNA: TGTGCCAGCAGCTTAGTCGGCCCTGGACAGAACGAGCAGTACTTC.

The chain carries TRBV2 and TRBJ1-5, with 7 bases fitting TRBD1. This CDR3 region has 20 residues. Looked up from germline, CDR1 is SNHLY and CDR2 is FYNNEI. J gave up 3 bases and V 1 base, and 18 bases lay outside the gene matches. CDR3 DNA sequence: TGTGCCAGCAGTGAAGTAGGGGGGACAGCTTACCTACTGAACAATCAGCCCCAGCATTTT. It codes for CASSEVGGTAYLLNNQPQHF.

V and J are TRBV4-3 and TRBJ1-2; possible D gene TRBD1, 5 bases. The ends were cut back, 1 base at V and 6 bases at J, with 18 bases in the middle. Germline V gene data show CDR1 as LGHNA and CDR2 as YSLEER. CDR3 length: 16 amino acids. CDR3 in amino acids: CASSQVKGKQSDGYTF. CDR3 coding DNA: TGCGCCAGCAGCCAAGTGAAGGGGAAGCAATCGGATGGCTACACCTTC.

The CDR3 sequence: CASSRQGGYRAKNIQYF. In DNA, the CDR3 is TGTGCCAGTAGTCGACAGGGCGGATATAGGGCCAAAAACATTCAGTACTTC. The rearrangement links TRBV19 to TRBJ2-4; 7 nucleotides line up with TRBD1. The V gene's germline CDR1 is LNHDA and CDR2 SQIVND (reference sequence). The V segment lost 5 bases and the J segment 1 base; nucleotides outside the gene matches: 11. This CDR3 is 17 amino acids long.

The V and J genes are TRBV29-1 and TRBJ1-1, with TRBD1 matching over 9 bases. This CDR3 has 16 amino acids. The germline V gene has CDR1 SQVTM and CDR2 ANQGSEA. V lost 1 base and J lost 11; bases outside the gene matches: 17. The CDR3 here is CSVEAYFLRQGGQAFF. The CDR3 region has the DNA TGCAGCGTTGAAGCTTACTTCCTAAGACAGGGGGGCCAGGCTTTCTTT.

The rearrangement links TRBV15 to TRBJ2-7; 7 bases line up with TRBD1. V shed 5 bases, J shed 6 bases, and the junction held 16 bases outside the gene matches. Germline lookup yields CDR1 LNHNV and CDR2 YYDKDF (reference sequence). This CDR3 is built from 16 residues. CDR3 coding DNA: TGTGCCACCAGCGCCCGAACAGGGGCCTTTGTTTCCGAGCAGTACTTC. It translates to CATSARTGAFVSEQYF.

The chain employs TRBV27 and TRBJ2-7; 9 bases are a match to TRBD1. The junction had 3 bases not matched to a gene; V was cut back by 6 bases and J by 0 bases. This CDR3 spans 14 amino acids. Germline CDR1 and CDR2: MNHEY and SMNVEV (reference sequence). This chain's CDR3 is CASRDRGDSYEQYF. The CDR3 DNA reads TGTGCCAGCAGAGACAGGGGGGACTCCTACGAGCAGTACTTC.

The J gene is TRBJ1-5, the V gene TRBV7-2; D possibly corresponds to TRBD1 (5 bases). This CDR3 is 16 amino acids long. Trimming stripped 4 bases from V and 2 bases from J, with 15 bases between. From germline, CDR1 is SGHTA and CDR2 FQGNSA. The DNA for the CDR3 is TGTGCCAGCAGCTCCTCGCAGGGTTTCGGCAATCAGCCCCAGCATTTT. This sequence encodes CASSSSQGFGNQPQHF.

The rearrangement joins TRBV7-8 to TRBJ2-3; 9 bases align to TRBD1. V shed 8 bases and J 5 bases; nucleotides not matched to a gene: 14. The CDR3 runs to 16 residues. From germline, CDR1 is SGHVS and CDR2 FQNEAQ. The CDR3 protein is CASLKTGGESIDTQYF. CDR3 nucleotides: TGTGCCAGCCTCAAAACAGGGGGCGAAAGTATAGATACGCAGTATTTT.

The rearrangement joins TRBV5-1 to TRBJ1-2, with unresolved D. This CDR3 contains 15 residues. V was trimmed by 0 bases and J by 2 bases, leaving 11 bases between them. Looked up from germline, CDR1 is SGHRS and CDR2 is YFSETQ. In DNA form, the CDR3 reads TGCGCCAGCAGCTTGGACCGCACTCCAAACTATGGCTACACCTTC. Its protein product is CASSLDRTPNYGYTF.

The chain combines TRBV28 with TRBJ2-1, with TRBD2 matching 9 bases. The V gene end was trimmed by 6 bases and the J gene end by 0 bases; junction bases not matched to a gene: 18. CDR1 and CDR2 from the germline V gene are MDHEN and SYDVKM. CDR3 length equals 20 residues. This chain's CDR3 is CASSQPGAERGAPSYNEQFF. CDR3 DNA: TGTGCCAGCAGCCAGCCGGGAGCGGAGCGGGGGGCCCCCTCCTACAATGAGCAGTTCTTC.

The CDR3 spells CAIRTGQGAFLEGYTF. CDR3 nucleotides: TGTGCCATCAGGACGGGACAGGGGGCTTTTTTGGAGGGCTACACCTTC. The genes are TRBV10-3 and TRBJ1-2; 12 nucleotides match TRBD1. Germline V gives CDR1 ENHRY, CDR2 SYGVKD. With V trimmed by 6 bases and J by 8 bases, 13 bases remained unmatched. The CDR3 has 16 residues.

The chain recombines TRBV5-1 with TRBJ2-3; 8 bases are shared with TRBD2. The CDR3 totals 17 residues. The trim removed 4 bases at V and 4 bases at J, leaving 14 bases unmatched. Germline CDR1 and CDR2: SGHRS and YFSETQ. The chain's CDR3 is CASSPTPGGVRADTQYF. As DNA, the CDR3 is TGCGCCAGCAGCCCGACTCCGGGGGGGGTGAGGGCAGATACGCAGTATTTT.

The V call is TRBV11-3, the J call TRBJ2-7; TRBD2 matches at 11 bases. Germline V gives CDR1 SGHNT, CDR2 YENEEA. The V segment lost 6 bases and the J segment 2 bases; nucleotides outside the gene matches: 6. The CDR3 consists of 15 residues. CDR3 coding DNA: TGTGCCAGCAGGCCACTAGCGGGAGCTGCCTACGAGCAGTACTTC. It translates to CASRPLAGAAYEQYF.

This chain links TRBV4-2 with TRBJ1-1, with a possible D match to TRBD1 (6 bases). From germline, CDR1 is LGHNA and CDR2 YNFKEQ. The germline V and J ends were trimmed by 0 bases and 11 bases, with 16 bases remaining between them. The length of the CDR3 is 14 residues. The chain's CDR3 is CASSQENYGQYAFF. As DNA, the CDR3 is TGTGCCAGCAGCCAAGAGAACTACGGACAGTATGCTTTCTTT.

V gene TRBV5-1 combines with J gene TRBJ1-2; no clear D. The CDR3 runs 14 residues. The V gene lost 2 bases and the J gene lost 3 bases, with 11 bases spanning the gap. CDR1 is SGHRS and CDR2 is YFSETQ in the germline V gene. The CDR3 is CASSFGVVYYGYTF. CDR3 bases: TGCGCCAGCAGCTTCGGGGTGGTGTACTATGGCTACACCTTC. Filled out from reference TRBV5-1 and TRBJ1-2, the complete variable domain reads KAGVTQTPRYLIKTRGQQVTLSCSPISGHRSVSWYQQTPGQGLQFLFEYFSETQRNKGNFPGRFSGRQFSNSRSEMNVSTLELGDSALYLCASSFGVVYYGYTFGSGTRLTVV.

The chain is built from TRBV9 and TRBJ2-5; 8 bases agree with TRBD1. The CDR3 is made up of 15 amino acids. Germline V CDR1 and CDR2: SGDLS, YYNGEE. Unmatched junction bases numbered 7, after V lost 3 bases and J lost 3 bases. The CDR3 region is CASSAPGGGEETQYF. As DNA, the CDR3 is TGTGCCAGCAGCGCACCAGGGGGCGGGGAAGAGACCCAGTACTTC.

V is TRBV5-4 and J is TRBJ2-2, with 9 bases identical to TRBD2. CDR3 length equals 15 residues. Germline trimming cut 4 bases from V and 2 bases from J; bases unmatched to any gene: 3. The germline V gene encodes CDR1 SGHNT and CDR2 YYREEE (reference sequence). The CDR3 reads CASSPSGDNTGELFF. The CDR3 DNA reads TGTGCCAGCAGCCCTAGCGGGGATAACACCGGGGAGCTGTTTTTT.

The gene calls are TRBV9 and TRBJ2-7; D gene uncertain. Germline V lookup: CDR1 SGDLS, CDR2 YYNGEE. There are 14 residues in the CDR3. Trimming removed 0 bases at V and 3 bases at J, with 10 bases between. DNA for the CDR3: TGTGCCAGCAGCGTAGGGGCAGGTGTCTACGAGCAGTACTTC. This encodes CASSVGAGVYEQYF. The variable domain in full, completed from reference TRBV9 and TRBJ2-7, reads DSGVTQTPKHLITATGQRVTLRCSPRSGDLSVYWYQQSLDQGLQFLIQYYNGEERAKGNILERFSAQQFPDLHSELNLSSLELGDSALYFCASSVGAGVYEQYFGPGTRLTVT.